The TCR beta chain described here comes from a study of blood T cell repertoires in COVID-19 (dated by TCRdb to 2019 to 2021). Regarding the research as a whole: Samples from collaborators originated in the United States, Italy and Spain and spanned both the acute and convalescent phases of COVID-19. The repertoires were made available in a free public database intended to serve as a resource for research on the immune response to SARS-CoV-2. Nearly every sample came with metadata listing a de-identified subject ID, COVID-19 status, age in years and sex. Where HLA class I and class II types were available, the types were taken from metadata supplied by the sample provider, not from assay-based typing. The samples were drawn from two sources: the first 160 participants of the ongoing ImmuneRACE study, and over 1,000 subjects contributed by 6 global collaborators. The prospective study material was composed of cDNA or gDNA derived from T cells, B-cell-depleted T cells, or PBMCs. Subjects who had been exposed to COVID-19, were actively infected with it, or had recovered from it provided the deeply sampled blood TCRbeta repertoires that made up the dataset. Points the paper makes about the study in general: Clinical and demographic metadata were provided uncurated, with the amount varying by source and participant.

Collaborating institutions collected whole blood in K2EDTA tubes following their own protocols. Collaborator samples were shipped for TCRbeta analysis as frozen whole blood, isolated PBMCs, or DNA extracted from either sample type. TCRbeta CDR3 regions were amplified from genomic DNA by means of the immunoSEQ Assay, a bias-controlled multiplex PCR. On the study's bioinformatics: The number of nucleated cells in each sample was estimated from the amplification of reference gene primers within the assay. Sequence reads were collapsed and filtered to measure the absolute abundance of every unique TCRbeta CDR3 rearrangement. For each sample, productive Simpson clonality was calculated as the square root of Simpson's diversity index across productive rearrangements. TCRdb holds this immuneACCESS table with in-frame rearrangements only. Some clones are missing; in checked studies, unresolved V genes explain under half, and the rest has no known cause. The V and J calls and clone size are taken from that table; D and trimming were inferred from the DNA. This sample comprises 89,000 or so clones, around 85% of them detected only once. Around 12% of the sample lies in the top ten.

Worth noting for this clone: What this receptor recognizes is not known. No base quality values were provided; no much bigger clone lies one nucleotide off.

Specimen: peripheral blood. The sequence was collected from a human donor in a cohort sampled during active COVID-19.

The nucleotide sequence reads TGTGCCTGTGCCCGGGGAGTTGTGCCAGATACGCAGTATTTT. This is translated as CACARGVVPDTQYF. The chain is assembled from TRBV30 and TRBJ2-3; the D gene is perhaps TRBD2, on 5 matching bases. The CDR1 and CDR2 encoded by the germline V gene (reference sequence) are GTSNPN and SVGIG. Relative to germline, V is 6 bases shorter and J is 4 bases shorter, with 17 bases between their ends. From the cysteine up to the phenylalanine, the CDR3 has a length of 14 residues. Only the CDR3 DNA is retained, 42 bases long and in frame from the first base.